Here is one TCR beta chain with its context. The target antigen is unknown. MiXCR was run by TCRdb on the reads, yielding one entry per CDR3 protein. The data show 150,000 to 200,000 distinct CDR3 sequences, approximately 15% seen once. This record belongs to a study of T cell repertoires in cytomegalovirus infection. Across the study: Indicated by public TCR beta signatures were CMV infection and matching HLA type. General observations from the study: Cumulated frequencies of public TCR beta families served to identify carriers of CMV plus the relevant HLA. CMV-specific TCR beta clonotypes restricted by HLA-C dominated the ex vivo response.

This CDR3 contains 14 residues. Per the germline V gene, CDR1 is LNHDA and CDR2 is SQIVND (reference sequence). V gave up 6 bases and J gave up 0 bases, with 9 bases separating them. The specimen sequenced was PBMCs. The rearrangement links TRBV19 to TRBJ2-1; no firm D call. The TCR sequence derives from a human donor in good health (CMV status not recorded). Some clones in this sample may be carry-over from other donors' samples. The CDR3 is CASSNAPSYNEQFF. Here the CDR3 DNA reads TGTGCCAGTAGCAACGCACCCTCCTACAATGAGCAGTTCTTC.